These 5 T cell receptor beta chains share one sample of origin, sequenced in a study of shared clonotypes between healthy human individuals. Sequenced by immunoSEQ multiplex PCR; TCRdb stores in-frame clones only, minus some. The sample contains about 2 million clones, about 95% of which appear only once. Naive CD8 isolation took CD45RO-negative cells positively selected for CCR7 and excluded terminally differentiated effector memory CD45RA+ cells. Sequenced input: naive CD8+ T cells sorted from blood. Source of these receptors: a man younger than 35 in good health.

The sample holds one count of this clone. This chain links TRBV19 with TRBJ1-4; D possibly corresponds to TRBD1 (6 bases). The CDR3 sequence is 15 residues long. The germline V gene encodes CDR1 LNHDA and CDR2 SQIVND (reference sequence). V lost 4 bases and J 6 bases, leaving 15 bases between the germline ends. This chain's CDR3 is CASSTRGEGDEKLFF. The CDR3 region has the DNA TGTGCCAGTAGTACGAGGGGTGAGGGGGATGAAAAACTGTTTTTT. The entire variable domain, with the rest obtained from reference TRBV19 and TRBJ1-4, is as follows: DGGITQSPKYLFRKEGQNVTLSCEQNLNHDAMYWYRQDPGQGLRLIYYSQIVNDFQKGDIAEGYSVSREKKESFPLTVTSAQKNPTAFYLCASSTRGEGDEKLFFGSGTQLSVL.

A word on this clone: In the same sample, other DNA sequences code for this CDR3. The genes are TRBV29-1 and TRBJ2-7; D is possibly TRBD2 (5 bases). V shed 5 bases and J shed 3 bases, with 14 bases lying between them. The CDR3 totals 13 residues. Germline V CDR1 and CDR2: SQVTM, ANQGSEA. CDR3 in DNA: TGCAGCGTTCTAGGAGGAGGAGACTACGAGCAGTACTTC. Its translation is CSVLGGGDYEQYF.

V usage is TRBV30 and J usage is TRBJ2-5; the D is unclear. This CDR3 spans 10 amino acids. Trimming left V 2 bases short and J 8 bases short, with 6 bases between. The germline CDR1 and CDR2 sequences are GTSNPN and SVGIG (reference sequence). The CDR3 sequence: CAWSTDTQYF. CDR3 DNA sequence: TGTGCCTGGAGTACAGATACCCAGTACTTC.

The chain joins TRBV4-1 to TRBJ1-5; maybe TRBD1 (5 bases). Germline V lookup: CDR1 MGHRA, CDR2 YSYEKL. There are 16 residues in the CDR3. The V and J ends lost 2 bases and 3 bases respectively, with 14 bases between them. The CDR3 nucleotides are TGCGCCAGCAGCCAAACTGAGGGGAGTTCCAATCAGCCCCAGCATTTT. It translates to CASSQTEGSSNQPQHF.

The chain links TRBV7-6 to TRBJ2-3, with D hard to call. Trimming shortened V by 5 bases and J by 1 base, and 7 bases separated the two germline ends. The length of the CDR3 is 13 residues. Germline V CDR1 and CDR2: SGHVS, FNYEAQ. In DNA, the CDR3 is TGTGCCAGCAGCCAATATCGCACAGATACGCAGTATTTT. Translating gives CASSQYRTDTQYF.